This passage covers 24 T cell receptor beta chains from one sample sequenced in a study of siplizumab effects on memory and regulatory T cells. Only in-frame clones appear in the TCRdb table, and some are missing; sequencing was by immunoSEQ multiplex PCR. The sample shows 13,000 or so clones, 40% of them seen only once. The mixed lymphocyte reaction cells were held in coculture (37°C) for over 5 days. For these TCRs, the target antigens are not known. Sequencing was carried out using CFSE-low (dividing) CD8+ T cells sorted from an allogeneic mixed lymphocyte reaction. These receptors originate from a human donor in good health; the cells came from an allogeneic mixed lymphocyte reaction.

V is TRBV6-5 and J is TRBJ1-1, with no clear D. The germline CDR1 and CDR2 sequences are MNHEY and SVGAGI. The CDR3 is 14 residues long. V was shortened by 2 bases and J by 4 bases, with 11 bases between the two germline ends. CDR3 region: CASSYDLVGTEAFF. In DNA form, the CDR3 reads TGTGCCAGCAGTTACGACCTAGTAGGCACTGAAGCTTTCTTT.

This clone was observed a handful of times. This chain uses TRBV4-1 with TRBJ1-2; D may be TRBD1 (5 bases). Deletions cut 2 bases from V and 2 bases from J, with 15 bases between. The CDR3 runs to 16 residues. Germline CDR1 is MGHRA and CDR2 is YSYEKL. This CDR3 is CASSQTTVTVNYGYTF. The CDR3, as DNA: TGCGCCAGCAGCCAAACGACAGTGACAGTGAACTATGGCTACACCTTC.

The V gene is TRBV21-1, the J gene TRBJ2-7; TRBD2, the D gene given by the table, was not confirmed from the DNA. TRBV21-1 is noted as a pseudogene. This CDR3 is built from 21 residues. This CDR3 is CASSKWIHGAGGPRSSYEQYF. DNA for the CDR3: TGTGCCAGCAGCAAATGGATCCATGGGGCGGGAGGGCCCCGGAGCTCCTACGAGCAGTACTTC.

The chain couples TRBV5-1 to TRBJ1-1; D unclear. This CDR3 is 15 amino acids long. The V end lost 5 bases, the J end lost 4 bases, and 18 bases lay between the germline ends. Germline V gene data show CDR1 as SGHRS and CDR2 as YFSETQ. In DNA, the CDR3 is TGCGCCAGCAGTGCCTACCCGGGGTGGGGCACTGAAGCTTTCTTT. Translating gives CASSAYPGWGTEAFF. Filled out from reference TRBV5-1 and TRBJ1-1, the complete variable domain reads KAGVTQTPRYLIKTRGQQVTLSCSPISGHRSVSWYQQTPGQGLQFLFEYFSETQRNKGNFPGRFSGRQFSNSRSEMNVSTLELGDSALYLCASSAYPGWGTEAFFGQGTRLTVV.

This chain uses TRBV6-1 with TRBJ2-1; 7 nucleotides line up with TRBD1. The trim removed 5 bases at V and 3 bases at J, leaving 4 bases unmatched. CDR1 is MNHNS and CDR2 is SASEGT in the germline V gene. The CDR3 is 14 residues long. Written as DNA, the CDR3 is TGTGCCAGCAGTCCTGGGACAGTCTACAATGAGCAGTTCTTC. Amino acids: CASSPGTVYNEQFF.

The chain joins TRBV30 to TRBJ2-7; 7 bases map to TRBD2. The CDR3 runs 14 residues. The junction had 6 bases not matched to a gene; V was cut back by 0 bases and J by 4 bases. Germline V gives CDR1 GTSNPN, CDR2 SVGIG (reference sequence). CDR3 protein: CAWSVGGGSYEQYF. The CDR3, as DNA: TGTGCCTGGAGTGTAGGCGGCGGGAGTTACGAGCAGTACTTC.

This clone has a handful of counts. This sequence joins TRBV9 and TRBJ2-7, with a weak D call TRBD2 (5 bases). The germline V gene has CDR1 SGDLS and CDR2 YYNGEE. Trimming removed 3 bases at V and 5 bases at J, with 24 bases between. The CDR3 spans 17 residues. CDR3 residues: CASSASHGGLVGDEQYF. The CDR3 DNA reads as TGTGCCAGCAGCGCTAGTCACGGCGGGCTAGTAGGCGACGAGCAGTACTTC. Looking up the rest from reference TRBV9 and TRBJ2-7 gives the full variable domain: DSGVTQTPKHLITATGQRVTLRCSPRSGDLSVYWYQQSLDQGLQFLIQYYNGEERAKGNILERFSAQQFPDLHSELNLSSLELGDSALYFCASSASHGGLVGDEQYFGPGTRLTVT.

This clone occurred a few times. In DNA form, the CDR3 reads TGTGCCAGCAGCGTAGGGGGACAGGGGGCAGAGACCCAGTACTTC. Translation: CASSVGGQGAETQYF. The chain recombines TRBV9 with TRBJ2-5; 12 bases agree with TRBD1. The CDR3 covers 15 residues. Trimming at V came to 0 bases and at J to 4 bases, leaving 1 base not matched to a gene. CDR1 SGDLS and CDR2 YYNGEE come from the germline V gene.

V usage is TRBV4-1 and J usage is TRBJ1-2, with D tentatively TRBD1 (6 bases). Trimming shortened V by 1 base and J by 2 bases, and 8 bases separated the two germline ends. The CDR3 has 14 residues. Germline V gives CDR1 MGHRA, CDR2 YSYEKL. CDR3: CASSQGTANYGYTF. The CDR3 DNA reads as TGCGCCAGCAGCCAAGGGACAGCAAACTATGGCTACACCTTC.

The chain carries TRBV27 and TRBJ1-6, with TRBD1 matching over 10 bases. The CDR3 has 17 amino acids. Germline values: CDR1 MNHEY, CDR2 SMNVEV (reference sequence). J was trimmed by 0 bases and V by 5 bases; bases with no gene match: 4. The CDR3 reads CASSPGTGVSYNSPLHF. The CDR3 DNA reads as TGTGCCAGCAGTCCCGGGACAGGGGTCTCCTATAATTCACCCCTCCACTTT.

This clone turned up a few times. The CDR3 is CASSEWGEDEKLFF. DNA of the CDR3: TGTGCCAGCAGTGAATGGGGAGAGGATGAAAAACTGTTTTTT. The rearrangement joins TRBV6-1 to TRBJ1-4, with no clear D. Trimming stripped 2 bases from V and 6 bases from J, with 10 bases between. CDR1 MNHNS and CDR2 SASEGT come from the germline V gene. The CDR3 sequence is 14 residues long.

V is TRBV27 and J is TRBJ2-1; 11 bases match TRBD1. V gave up 0 bases and J gave up 3 bases; unmatched junction bases: 4. The CDR3 runs 17 residues. Germline V gives CDR1 MNHEY, CDR2 SMNVEV (reference sequence). The CDR3 DNA reads as TGTGCCAGCAGTTTATCGGTCGGGACAGGGGGCTACAATGAGCAGTTCTTC. Its translation: CASSLSVGTGGYNEQFF.

There are a few counts of this clone. V usage is TRBV6-1 and J usage is TRBJ1-1; 9 nucleotides agree with TRBD1. Germline CDR1 reads MNHNS; CDR2 reads SASEGT. This CDR3 comprises 14 residues. Germline trimming cut 5 bases from V and 7 bases from J; bases unmatched to any gene: 8. CDR3 nucleotides: TGTGCCAGCAGTCCGGACAGGGGCGCGGGTGAAGCTTTCTTT. Encoded protein: CASSPDRGAGEAFF.

This chain joins TRBV7-9 and TRBJ2-7, with TRBD1 matching 8 bases. The CDR3 runs 18 residues. Per the germline V gene, CDR1 is SEHNR and CDR2 is FQNEAQ (reference sequence). Losses at the gene ends were 4 bases for V and 0 bases for J; bases not matched to a gene: 14. The CDR3 spells CASSSRAPDRDDSYEQYF. In DNA, the CDR3 is TGTGCCAGCAGCTCGAGAGCCCCGGACAGGGATGACTCCTACGAGCAGTACTTC.

This clone showed up just a few times. The chain employs TRBV6-5 and TRBJ2-7, with a possible D match to TRBD2 (5 bases). The V end was cut by 10 bases, the J end by 6 bases, with 19 bases between. The CDR3 runs to 13 residues. Germline V gene sequence: CDR1 MNHEY, CDR2 SVGAGI. The CDR3 DNA follows: TGTGCCACTACGGAGGCAGGTAATCGCGAGCAGTACTTC. Protein sequence: CATTEAGNREQYF.

J is TRBJ2-7 and V is TRBV7-2; D gene uncertain. The germline V and J ends were trimmed by 7 bases and 1 base, with 17 bases remaining between them. The CDR3 contains 15 residues. Germline V gene data show CDR1 as SGHTA and CDR2 as FQGNSA. Here the CDR3 DNA reads TGTGCCAGCACCGGTGGGCAGTTTCTATCCTACGAGCAGTACTTC. Translating gives CASTGGQFLSYEQYF.

The rearrangement joins TRBV11-2 to TRBJ2-5; TRBD1 agrees at 10 bases. Per germline, CDR1 SGHAT and CDR2 FQNNGV. The CDR3 is 15 residues long. Losses at the gene ends were 6 bases for V and 5 bases for J; bases not matched to a gene: 9. The DNA for the CDR3 is TGTGCCAGCAGTCCTGGGACAGGGGATGTGGAGACCCAGTACTTC. This gives the protein CASSPGTGDVETQYF.

This chain joins TRBV5-5 and TRBJ1-2; no clear D. The V gene lost 4 bases and the J gene lost 4 bases, with 17 bases spanning the gap. The germline CDR1 and CDR2 sequences are SGHKS and YYEKEE (reference sequence). This CDR3 region has 15 residues. CDR3: CASSLSGDGVYGYTF. As DNA, the CDR3 is TGTGCCAGCAGCCTTTCCGGGGATGGAGTCTATGGCTACACCTTC.

The chain is built from TRBV4-1 and TRBJ2-3; 9 bases are a match to TRBD2. Per the germline V gene, CDR1 is MGHRA and CDR2 is YSYEKL. J lost 6 bases, V lost 0 bases, and 10 bases had no gene match. CDR3 length: 17 residues. In DNA form, the CDR3 reads TGCGCCAGCAGCCAAGAGAGGGCGGGAGGGCCGGGGGATACGCAGTATTTT. This sequence encodes CASSQERAGGPGDTQYF.

This sequence joins TRBV27 and TRBJ1-2; TRBD1 might be the D (6 bases). CDR3 length equals 14 residues. Deletions cut 3 bases from V and 3 bases from J, with 11 bases between. Looked up from germline, CDR1 is MNHEY and CDR2 is SMNVEV (reference sequence). CDR3 nucleotides: TGTGCCAGCAGTTTGAGCGGGACACACTATGGCTACACCTTC. This codes for CASSLSGTHYGYTF.

This clone turned up a few times. The chain joins TRBV15 to TRBJ1-4, with 7 bases fitting TRBD1. This CDR3 contains 16 residues. Germline assignment: CDR1 LNHNV and CDR2 YYDKDF (reference sequence). V trimming: 3 bases; J trimming: 0 bases; junction bases outside the gene matches: 4. The CDR3: CATSRARGATNEKLFF. Here the CDR3 DNA reads TGTGCCACCAGCAGGGCCAGGGGGGCAACTAATGAAAAACTGTTTTTT.

This clone counts as medium-sized (0.01 to 0.1%). V usage is TRBV9 and J usage is TRBJ1-2; 9 bases align to TRBD1. V was clipped by 3 bases and J by 4 bases; unmatched bases: 13. Germline CDR1 and CDR2: SGDLS and YYNGEE. This CDR3 spans 17 amino acids. The CDR3 DNA reads as TGTGCCAGCAGCGGATCCGGGACAGGGTCGTCCGGCTATGGCTACACCTTC. Its translation is CASSGSGTGSSGYGYTF.

This clone was seen more than once but under ten times. This chain connects TRBV29-1 to TRBJ2-6; the D call may be TRBD1 or TRBD2 (5 bases each). This CDR3 is built from 19 residues. Trimming cost V 2 bases and J 0 bases, with 20 bases left between them. Germline V gene sequence: CDR1 SQVTM, CDR2 ANQGSEA. The chain's CDR3 is CSVELIIGTGFSGANVLTF. Here the CDR3 DNA reads TGCAGCGTTGAATTAATAATCGGGACCGGGTTCTCTGGGGCCAACGTCCTGACTTTC.

This clone is medium-sized by share. The J gene is TRBJ1-6, the V gene TRBV7-9; 9 bases agree with TRBD1. This CDR3 has 15 amino acids. From germline, CDR1 is SEHNR and CDR2 FQNEAQ (reference sequence). After removal of 1 base from V and 9 bases from J, the junction contained 4 bases not matched to a gene. CDR3 residues: CASSLEDRGSSPLHF. The CDR3 DNA follows: TGTGCCAGCAGCTTAGAGGACAGGGGCAGTTCACCCCTCCACTTT.